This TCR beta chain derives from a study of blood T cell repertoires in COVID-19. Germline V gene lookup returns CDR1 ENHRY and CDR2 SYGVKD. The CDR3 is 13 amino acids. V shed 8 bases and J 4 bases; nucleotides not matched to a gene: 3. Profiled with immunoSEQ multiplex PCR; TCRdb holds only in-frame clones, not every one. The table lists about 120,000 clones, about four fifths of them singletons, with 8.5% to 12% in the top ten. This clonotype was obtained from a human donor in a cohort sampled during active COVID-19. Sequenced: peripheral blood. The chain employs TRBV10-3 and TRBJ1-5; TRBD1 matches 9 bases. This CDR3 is CAIAGTGNQPQHF. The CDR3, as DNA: TGTGCCATCGCCGGGACAGGGAATCAGCCCCAGCATTTT.